These T cell receptor beta chains were read from a single sample in a study of blood T cell repertoires in COVID-19. The table came from immunoSEQ multiplex PCR; TCRdb's copy has only in-frame clones and leaves some out. The sample consists of 250,000 to 350,000 clones, about 93% of them appearing once. Input material: PBMCs or T cells enriched from blood (not recorded which). All receptors derive from a woman aged 25 to 39 who had recovered from COVID-19. Each CDR3 is given with its conserved first and last residue. The D gene is left open where the match is weak. The size field is filled for only some rows; it gives once, few, many or a size class.

>TRBV30|few|TRBD1|TRBJ2-1
TGTGCCTGGACGAGGACAGGGTACAATGAGCAGTTCTTC
CAWTRTGYNEQFF
>TRBV4-3|-|TRBD2|TRBJ2-6
TGCGCCAGCAGCCAAGATACGGGAGGTGGGGCCAACGTCCTGACTTTC
CASSQDTGGGANVLTF
>TRBV28|-|-|TRBJ2-7
TGTGCCAGCAGTTTTGAGGCCAGCGGGCTGTTCTACGAGCAGTACTTC
CASSFEASGLFYEQYF
>TRBV19|-|TRBD1|TRBJ2-7
TGTGCCAGTAACCCGACAGGGAGCCACGAGCAGTACTTC
CASNPTGSHEQYF
>TRBV28|-|TRBD2|TRBJ2-2
TGTGCCAGCAGTTTTTCTAGCGGAGGCAACACCGGGGAGCTGTTTTTT
CASSFSSGGNTGELFF
>TRBV4-1|-|TRBD1|TRBJ1-1
TGCGCCAGCAGCCGGGGACAGGGGAACACTGAAGCTTTCTTT
CASSRGQGNTEAFF
>TRBV6-6|once|TRBD1|TRBJ1-6
TGTGCCAGCAGTGATTCCGGGACAGGGGATTCACCCCTCCACTTT
CASSDSGTGDSPLHF
>TRBV4-3|-|TRBD1|TRBJ1-6
TGCGCCAGCAGCCGGGGGACAGGGGGCAATTCATCCCTCCACTTT
CASSRGTGGNSSLHF
>TRBV27|-|TRBD2|TRBJ2-1
TGTGCCAGCAGTTTATCTAATAGCGGGAGTATTGTAAATGAGCAGTTCTTC
CASSLSNSGSIVNEQFF
>TRBV6-2/TRBV6-3|-|-|TRBJ1-2
TGTGCCAGCAGTTACGTCGGGAACCCACCAGCTTACGGCTACACCTTC
CASSYVGNPPAYGYTF
>TRBV5-5|-|TRBD2|TRBJ2-1
TGTGCCAGCAGCGGGGGACTAGCGGGAGACGCTCGGCAGTTCTTC
CASSGGLAGDARQFF
>TRBV28|-|-|TRBJ2-2
TGTGCCAGCAGCTCCAGGGAAGGTCGCACCGGGGAGCTGTTTTTT
CASSSREGRTGELFF
>TRBV5-1|-|-|TRBJ1-3
TGCGCCAGCAGCACAATCGGGGTTGGAAACACCATATATTTT
CASSTIGVGNTIYF
>TRBV27|-|TRBD1|TRBJ2-7
TGTGCCAGCGCCACTTCGGGGACAGGGGGTTCCTACGAGCAGTACTTC
CASATSGTGGSYEQYF
>TRBV11-2|-|TRBD1|TRBJ2-7
TGTGCCAGCAGCTGGGACAGGGACCTCGATACCTCTGGAGAGCAGTACTTC
CASSWDRDLDTSGEQYF
>TRBV7-2|-|-|TRBJ1-1
TGTGCCAGCAGCTCGCCCCTAGACAGAAACACTGAAGCTTTCTTT
CASSSPLDRNTEAFF
>TRBV7-9|-|TRBD1|TRBJ2-1
TGTGCCAGCAGCAGGGACAGACCCCTGAGCAATGAGCAGTTCTTC
CASSRDRPLSNEQFF
>TRBV4-3|once|TRBD2|TRBJ2-1
TGCGCCAGCAGCCAAGATACGCGGGGGGCCTACAATGAGCAGTTCTTC
CASSQDTRGAYNEQFF
>TRBV6-2/TRBV6-3|-|TRBD1|TRBJ1-6
TGTGCCAGCAGTTACTCGATCGGGACAGGGTTTTCACCCCTCCACTTT
CASSYSIGTGFSPLHF
>TRBV7-9|-|-|TRBJ2-5
TGTGCCAGCAGCAGGGACATTCAAGAGACCCAGTACTTC
CASSRDIQETQYF
>TRBV5-3|-|-|TRBJ1-2
TGTGCCAGAAGCTTCTCAGGTCGGCAGGAAGGTGACACCTTC
CARSFSGRQEGDTF
>TRBV11-2|-|TRBD1|TRBJ1-3
TGTGCCAGCAGCAAGACAGGGGGTGGAAACACCATATATTTT
CASSKTGGGNTIYF
>TRBV20-1|-|-|TRBJ2-7
TGCAGTGCTGAAAGGGGCTACGAGCAGTACTTC
CSAERGYEQYF
>TRBV7-2|-|-|TRBJ2-7
TGTGCCAGCAGCTCACGGACTTCTTACGAGCAGTACTTC
CASSSRTSYEQYF
>TRBV5-5|-|TRBD2|TRBJ2-7
TGTGCCAGCAGCTTGCGCGCGTGGCTAGCGGGAGGGGATCCCTACGAGCAGTACTTC
CASSLRAWLAGGDPYEQYF
>TRBV4-1|-|TRBD1|TRBJ1-1
TGCGCCAGCAGCCAAGAACGTTGGCAGGGTAGGGGGCCTGGAACTGAAGCTTTCTTT
CASSQERWQGRGPGTEAFF
>TRBV27|-|-|TRBJ2-7
TGTGCCGGACTACTGGGGGTTTTGGGCGAGCAGTACTTC
CAGLLGVLGEQYF
>TRBV6-4|-|-|TRBJ2-3
TGTGCCAGCAGTGCGGACTCCACTAGCACAGATACGCAGTATTTT
CASSADSTSTDTQYF
>TRBV5-8|-|-|TRBJ1-6
TGTGCCAGCAGCTTGTTGGCGGGAAATTCACCCCTCCACTTT
CASSLLAGNSPLHF
>TRBV5-4|-|TRBD1|TRBJ2-1
TGTGCCAGCAGTCCCGGGACAGGCTCCTACAATGAGCAGTTCTTC
CASSPGTGSYNEQFF
>TRBV28|-|TRBD1|TRBJ1-4
TGTGCCAGCAGTAGGACAGGGGGCTTGACTAATGAAAAACTGTTTTTT
CASSRTGGLTNEKLFF
>TRBV2|-|TRBD2|TRBJ2-7
TGTGCCAGCAGTCCATCCGTAGGACTAGCGGGAGGCCTTAGATCCCACGAGCAGTACTTC
CASSPSVGLAGGLRSHEQYF
>TRBV7-2|once|-|TRBJ2-3
TGTGCCAGCAGTCGGTATTCAGATACGCAGTATTTT
CASSRYSDTQYF
>TRBV5-5|once|-|TRBJ2-3
TGTGCCAGCAGCTTGTTGTTGAAAGCGGGTCGCACAGATACGCAGTATTTT
CASSLLLKAGRTDTQYF
>TRBV28|-|TRBD1|TRBJ2-7
TGTGCCAGCAGTTACCCCGCCGGACAGGGTACCTACGAGCAGTACTTC
CASSYPAGQGTYEQYF
>TRBV28|once|-|TRBJ2-1
TGTGCCAGCAGTCCCCTCCTAAGGGGTGAGCAGTTCTTC
CASSPLLRGEQFF
>TRBV5-6|few|-|TRBJ1-1
TGTGCCAGCAGCTCGGGACTCGCTGAAGCTTTCTTT
CASSSGLAEAFF
>TRBV9|-|TRBD1|TRBJ1-1
TGTGCCAGCAGCGCCGGGACAGCGAACACTGAAGCTTTCTTT
CASSAGTANTEAFF
>TRBV4-3|-|-|TRBJ2-7
TGCGCCAGCAGCCAAGATCAGGGCAGTTTCTACGAGCAGTACTTC
CASSQDQGSFYEQYF
>TRBV6-2/TRBV6-3|-|-|TRBJ1-1
TGTGCCAGCAGTTACGGAGGACAGCGGAGGCTGAACACTGAAGCTTTCTTT
CASSYGGQRRLNTEAFF
>TRBV7-3|-|-|TRBJ1-1
TGTGCCAGCAGTAAGCAGGCGAACACTGAAGCTTTCTTT
CASSKQANTEAFF
>TRBV5-1|once|TRBD2|TRBJ2-3
TGCGCCAGCAGCCCGGCTGATAGCGGGAGTGGACCAGATACGCAGTATTTT
CASSPADSGSGPDTQYF
>TRBV6-1|-|-|TRBJ2-6
TGTGCCAGCAGTGAAACGGGGGGCAGCCTCGGGTCTGGGGCCAACGTCCTGACTTTC
CASSETGGSLGSGANVLTF
>TRBV28|-|TRBD2|TRBJ2-3
TGTGCCAGCAGTAAAGGACTAGCGGGAGGGATACAACGAAAAGATACGCAGTATTTT
CASSKGLAGGIQRKDTQYF
>TRBV4-1|-|-|TRBJ2-2
TGCGCCAGCAGCCAAGATCCTACGACAGTGACTTTGAACACCGGGGAGCTGTTTTTT
CASSQDPTTVTLNTGELFF
>TRBV6-2/TRBV6-3|-|TRBD2|TRBJ2-7
TGTGCCAGCAGTTACACAAGCGGGACTACTACCTACGAGCAGTACTTC
CASSYTSGTTTYEQYF
>TRBV11-2|-|TRBD2|TRBJ2-5
TGTGCCAGCAGCTTCGGGGGGTCCCAACAAGAGACCCAGTACTTC
CASSFGGSQQETQYF
>TRBV12-3/TRBV12-4|-|TRBD1|TRBJ1-5
TGTGCCAGCACCGCCAGGGGGGATCAGCCCCAGCATTTT
CASTARGDQPQHF
>TRBV7-8|-|-|TRBJ1-1
TGTGCCAGCAGCTTAGCAGAGAGATACACTGAAGCTTTCTTT
CASSLAERYTEAFF
>TRBV3-1/TRBV3-2|-|-|TRBJ1-6
TGTGCCAGCAGCCAAGTACAGGGAACTTCAAATTCACCCCTCCACTTT
CASSQVQGTSNSPLHF
>TRBV6-1|once|TRBD1|TRBJ1-1
TGTGCCAGCAGGGAAGAAGGGGGCAGGAACACTGAAGCTTTCTTT
CASREEGGRNTEAFF
>TRBV7-3|-|-|TRBJ2-1
TGTGCCAGCAGCTCCTCCGGGCTAGACAGCCACACTATATACAATGAGCAGTTCTTC
CASSSSGLDSHTIYNEQFF
>TRBV19|-|TRBD2|TRBJ2-4
TGTGCCAGTACCCTAGCGGGAGGGCCGGCCAAAAACATTCAGTACTTC
CASTLAGGPAKNIQYF